Listed here are 3 T cell receptor beta chains from one sample, sequenced in a study of Graves' ophthalmopathy and Graves' hyperthyroidism. RNA transcripts served as template for amplifying TCR beta CDR3 sequences. Investigators did first-round RT-PCR with HTBI primers, then second-round multiplex PCR. TCRdb fed the multiplex PCR reads into MiXCR, producing one record per CDR3 protein. There are over a million distinct CDR3 sequences in the sample; 35% to 40% occur only once, and around 10% lies in the top ten. The sequenced material came from peripheral blood or thyroid tissue (not recorded which). The receptors stem from an adult man with Graves' hyperthyroidism.

The chain couples TRBV29-1 to TRBJ1-2; no reliable D call. V lost 1 base to trimming and J lost 6 bases, with 12 bases between them. This CDR3 is 13 amino acids long. Germline CDR1 and CDR2: SQVTM and ANQGSEA. CDR3 bases: TGCAGCGTTGAAGGGCAGCTACTTGATGGCTACACCTTC. Protein product: CSVEGQLLDGYTF.

This clonotype was seen a few times. The V gene is TRBV5-1, the J gene TRBJ1-2, with a tentative D call TRBD1 (6 bases). Trimming left V 0 bases short and J 2 bases short, with 11 bases between. CDR3 length: 15 residues. Germline V gene lookup returns CDR1 SGHRS and CDR2 YFSETQ. The CDR3: CASSLGDIGNYGYTF. CDR3 nucleotide sequence: TGCGCCAGCAGCTTGGGGGACATCGGAAACTATGGCTACACCTTC.

The rearrangement links TRBV7-6 to TRBJ1-2; D remains ambiguous. The CDR3 has 15 residues. Between the trimmed V and J ends, which lost 1 base and 0 bases, there was a span of 9 bases. The V gene's germline CDR1 is SGHVS and CDR2 FNYEAQ. In nucleotides, the CDR3 is TGTGCCAGCAGCTTAGGGGGTGGATCTAACTATGGCTACACCTTC. Amino acids: CASSLGGGSNYGYTF.